One and the same sample provided the 16 T cell receptor beta chains below, sequenced in a study of patients and donors after allogeneic stem cell transplantation. Each CDR3 protein gets one entry after TCRdb re-called the RT-PCR reads with MiXCR. Of about 100,000 distinct CDR3 sequences detected, 35% to 45% appear once; the ten largest clones hold around 30%. Sequencing was performed on blood, either unsorted or a sorted T cell fraction (not recorded which). The receptors originated from a human donor who was either an allogeneic HSCT recipient or a stem cell or donor lymphocyte infusion donor (not recorded which). It is not recorded whose cells these are; they may come from a transplant donor.

Only a few counts were recorded for this clonotype. V and J are TRBV12-3 or TRBV12-4 and TRBJ2-4; D is unresolved. V was pared by 7 bases and J by 0 bases, with 13 bases between. The CDR3 has 15 amino acids. CDR3 region: CASTPGVLAKNIQYF. The CDR3 region has the DNA TGTGCCAGCACCCCTGGAGTTTTAGCCAAAAACATTCAGTACTTC.

This clonotype was counted only a few times. The rearrangement joins TRBV5-1 to TRBJ1-5; D call uncertain. The germline V and J ends were trimmed by 4 bases and 2 bases, with 16 bases remaining between them. Germline assignment: CDR1 SGHRS and CDR2 YFSETQ. There are 16 residues in the CDR3. The CDR3: CASSPVPQTGNQPQHF. The CDR3 DNA reads TGCGCCAGCAGCCCCGTCCCACAGACGGGCAATCAGCCCCAGCATTTT.

The rearrangement uses TRBV10-3 and TRBJ2-3; 13 bases map to TRBD2. V lost 8 bases and J lost 4; bases outside the gene matches: 6. Germline-derived CDR1 and CDR2 are ENHRY and SYGVKD. The CDR3 extends over 15 amino acids. The DNA of the CDR3 is TGTGCCATCGGGGGACTAGCGGGAACTTCAGATACGCAGTATTTT. Translating it yields CAIGGLAGTSDTQYF.

This rearrangement joins TRBV7-2 to TRBJ1-1; 9 bases agree with TRBD1. Germline CDR1 and CDR2: SGHTA and FQGNSA. The CDR3 covers 16 residues. V lost 1 base to trimming and J lost 5 bases; unmatched junction nucleotides: 8. The DNA for the CDR3 is TGTGCCAGCAGCTTAGTTCCGGGACAGGGAAGTACTGAAGCTTTCTTT. Translated, it gives CASSLVPGQGSTEAFF.

The V call is TRBV20-1, the J call TRBJ1-5, with 9 positions matching TRBD1. The V and J ends lost 2 bases and 1 base, in that order; junction bases with no gene match: 15. This CDR3 is built from 19 residues. Germline CDR1 DFQATT, CDR2 SNEGSKA (reference sequence). DNA of the CDR3: TGCAGTGCTAGACTGAGCCGGGACAGGGTCCCTAGAAGCAATCAGCCCCAGCATTTT. Translating it yields CSARLSRDRVPRSNQPQHF.

There are a few counts of this clonotype. The chain employs TRBV4-3 and TRBJ1-1; TRBD1 aligns across 9 bases. Germline V gene sequence: CDR1 LGHNA, CDR2 YSLEER. J lost 8 bases, V lost 1 base, and 5 bases had no gene match. This CDR3 comprises 14 residues. The CDR3 DNA is TGCGCCAGCAGCCAAGTGGGGGGACAGGGAGAAGCTTTCTTT. Protein: CASSQVGGQGEAFF.

The V call is TRBV4-2, the J call TRBJ2-3; 7 bases match TRBD2. The CDR3 is 17 amino acids. With 3 bases clipped from V and 6 bases from J, the junction kept 15 bases outside the gene matches. The germline V gene encodes CDR1 LGHNA and CDR2 YNFKEQ. The CDR3 nucleotides read TGTGCCAGCAGCCATCCAAGCGGGAAACTTCAGAGGGATACGCAGTATTTT. The encoded protein is CASSHPSGKLQRDTQYF.

This sequence joins TRBV18 and TRBJ2-3; 10 nucleotides match TRBD2. V shed 3 bases and J 0 bases; nucleotides not matched to a gene: 0. Germline V gene lookup returns CDR1 KGHSH and CDR2 LQKENI. The CDR3 has 15 amino acids. CDR3 bases: TGTGCCAGCTCACCGACTAGCGGGAGCACAGATACGCAGTATTTT. Protein: CASSPTSGSTDTQYF. Filled out from reference TRBV18 and TRBJ2-3, the complete variable domain reads NAGVMQNPRHLVRRRGQEARLRCSPMKGHSHVYWYRQLPEEGLKFMVYLQKENIIDESGMPKERFSAEFPKEGPSILRIQQVVRGDSAAYFCASSPTSGSTDTQYFGPGTRLTVL.

The V gene is TRBV9, the J gene TRBJ2-5; D might be TRBD1 or TRBD2, each matching 5 bases. Trimming pared 8 bases from V and 6 bases from J, leaving 20 bases between. CDR1 is SGDLS, CDR2 YYNGEE, per germline. This CDR3 has 14 amino acids. The CDR3 sequence is CASPTGTDGQTQYF. The CDR3 nucleotides are TGTGCCAGTCCAACCGGGACGGACGGGCAGACCCAGTACTTC.

The rearrangement joins TRBV6-5 to TRBJ1-4; D possibly corresponds to TRBD1 (6 bases). With 2 bases removed from V and 6 bases from J, the gap between germline ends came to 10 bases. In germline, CDR1 is MNHEY, CDR2 SVGAGI. CDR3 length: 14 residues. The CDR3 region is CASSYGGADEKLFF. CDR3 nucleotides: TGTGCCAGCAGTTACGGGGGGGCTGATGAAAAACTGTTTTTT.

This clonotype has only one observation. The chain links TRBV24-1 to TRBJ2-1; TRBD2 aligns across 12 bases. The J segment lost 5 bases and the V segment lost 5 bases, leaving 0 bases of the junction unmatched. This CDR3 region has 14 residues. Germline values: CDR1 KGHDR, CDR2 SFDVKD. This CDR3 reads CATSGLAGDNEQFF. The CDR3 coding sequence is TGTGCCACCAGTGGACTAGCGGGGGACAATGAGCAGTTCTTC.

This chain links TRBV9 with TRBJ2-5; D gene uncertain. The germline V and J ends were trimmed by 1 base and 5 bases, with 9 bases remaining between them. Germline-derived CDR1 and CDR2 are SGDLS and YYNGEE. CDR3 size: 13 residues. The CDR3 coding sequence is TGTGCCAGCAGCGTAAAAGGAACGGAGACCCAGTACTTC. Its translation: CASSVKGTETQYF.

The sample holds a few counts of this clonotype. The rearrangement joins TRBV29-1 to TRBJ2-7; the D gene is possibly TRBD2 (6 bases). Germline lookup yields CDR1 SQVTM and CDR2 ANQGSEA. This CDR3 has 15 residues. Trimming shortened V by 1 base and J by 3 bases, and 16 bases separated the two germline ends. CDR3 protein: CSVEVEGRLVYEQYF. CDR3 in DNA: TGCAGCGTTGAAGTGGAGGGGCGTTTGGTCTACGAGCAGTACTTC.

This chain connects TRBV29-1 to TRBJ2-3; 7 bases agree with TRBD2. The trim removed 2 bases at V and 3 bases at J, leaving 5 bases unmatched. The germline gives CDR1 SQVTM, CDR2 ANQGSEA. The CDR3 totals 14 residues. CDR3 in DNA: TGCAGCGTTGAACGGGAGGTGCGGACAGATACGCAGTATTTT. This encodes CSVEREVRTDTQYF.

The rearrangement joins TRBV27 to TRBJ1-2; D gene uncertain. The CDR3 covers 15 residues. The germline CDR1 and CDR2 sequences are MNHEY and SMNVEV (reference sequence). Trimming cost V 2 bases and J 7 bases, with 17 bases left between them. DNA of the CDR3: TGTGCCAGCAGTTTACTTCCGCGCGGCGGGAGTGGCTACACCTTC. It codes for CASSLLPRGGSGYTF.

This chain connects TRBV11-2 to TRBJ1-1; D is uncertain. The CDR3 sequence is 14 residues long. V lost 4 bases to trimming and J lost 0 bases, with 9 bases between them. Per the germline V gene, CDR1 is SGHAT and CDR2 is FQNNGV. Here the CDR3 DNA reads TGTGCCAGCAGCTCCTCGGGCATGAACACTGAAGCTTTCTTT. It yields the protein CASSSSGMNTEAFF.